This record looks at one T cell receptor beta chain sequence and its context. Its cognate antigen has yet to be identified. Base qualities are missing; no much larger clone stands one base away. Donors formed part of the validation cohort, which comprised over a hundred subjects and was distinct from the first cohort of over 500 subjects. The data derive from a study of cytomegalovirus exposure and HLA in healthy donors (dated by TCRdb to 2016 to 2017). In the study overall: A later analysis indicated that the 90 to 150 validation repertoires were generated on the platform also employed for the 650 to 850 repertoires of the first cohort. The study was designed to test whether signatures of past pathogen exposure could be identified by cataloging public T cell receptors. In addition to the first cohort of 650 to 750 subjects, a separate validation cohort of approximately 130 different subjects was used. To predict cytomegalovirus infection status, the study brought together high-throughput TCR immunosequencing, statistical association of individual TCRs with disease status, and machine learning. Study-wide conclusions, independent of this receptor: A later analysis had no HLA typing for the validation cohort, so co-occurrence there was scored across all 130 or so repertoires. According to the authors, the approach could potentially be generalized to other disease states and immunological phenotypes. In vitro tests confirmed that a few of the cytomegalovirus-associated TCR beta chains recognize cytomegalovirus antigens. Most TCR sequences were seen in very few donors, while some public TCRs were found in many individuals. In the study, approximately 160 TCR beta chains were listed as associated with cytomegalovirus. Of the cluster scores, around 95% were above 0 in a later analysis, which found that TCRs clustered in the first cohort also tended to co-occur in the 120 validation repertoires. The classifier was reported to diagnose cytomegalovirus status with high specificity and sensitivity in both the original and validation cohorts.

From V the trimming removes 0 bases and from J it removes 4 bases, while the gene matches leave 6 bases of the junction unaccounted for. The germline V gene encodes CDR1 MGHRA and CDR2 YSYEKL. Its CDR3 holds 16 amino acids, cysteine through phenylalanine. The only DNA kept is the CDR3, 48 bases in frame from the first base. The library was generated by the immunoSEQ multiplex PCR assay. The study's processing was this. To diagnose cytomegalovirus status from the catalog of TCR beta chain sequences, a statistical classification framework was built. The source is immuneACCESS, and TCRdb retained only in-frame sequences with V and J called. Part of the clones is not carried over; for the studies checked, unresolved V genes explain less than half of this, and the remainder is unexplained. The V and J calls and clone size are taken from that table; D and trimming were inferred from the DNA. The sample yields 200,000 to 300,000 clones; roughly 91% were counted once. Of the sample, just over 3% falls within the top ten clones.

The receptor chain draws on TRBV4-1 and TRBJ2-3, with 8 junctional bases fitting TRBD2. The receptor's source is a woman in her thirties in good health and CMV-seronegative. Source material: PBMCs. The encoded CDR3 is CASSQEELGLADTQYF. The DNA is as follows: TGCGCCAGCAGCCAAGAGGAACTGGGACTAGCAGATACGCAGTATTTT.